This T cell receptor beta chain was identified during a study of blood T cell repertoires in COVID-19. The wider study: The origin of the acute and convalescent COVID-19 samples was the United States, Italy and Spain.

Profiling relied on immunoSEQ multiplex PCR, and the TCRdb table lists in-frame clones only, not all of them. The table records 150,000 or so clones, roughly 90% of them present only once. There are 16 residues in the CDR3. Trimming cost V 3 bases and J 4 bases, with 15 bases left between them. Germline V gives CDR1 KGHDR, CDR2 SFDVKD. The sample taken for sequencing was peripheral blood. This chain connects TRBV24-1 to TRBJ2-1; TRBD2 is a possible D gene (7 bases). The sequence was collected from a man aged 55 to 70 with acute or convalescent COVID-19. CDR3: CATSDRGRGGYNEQFF. The DNA of the CDR3 is TGTGCCACCAGTGATCGGGGAAGGGGGGGATACAATGAGCAGTTCTTC.